This passage covers 13 T cell receptor beta chains from one sample sequenced in a study of T-cell reconstitution after alpha-beta-depleted transplantation in children. The authors prepared the TCRbeta library with unique molecular identifiers. In TCRdb, the PCR reads were re-called with MiXCR into one record per CDR3 protein. This table holds about 200,000 distinct CDR3 sequences, 6.3% found once. The sequencing used PBMCs, collected before TCRalphabeta/CD19-depleted stem cell transplant. The source of these receptors is a girl under three years old with combined immunodeficiency, due to receive a stem cell transplant.

This clonotype was counted a few times. The rearrangement links TRBV12-3 or TRBV12-4 to TRBJ2-1; D is unresolved. Trimming pared 3 bases from V and 6 bases from J, leaving 9 bases between. The CDR3 spans 13 residues. CDR3: CASSLNLVNEQFF. The DNA of the CDR3 is TGTGCCAGCAGTTTGAACCTTGTCAATGAGCAGTTCTTC.

Many counts were recorded for this clonotype. J is TRBJ2-7 and V is TRBV29-1; D unclear. Germline V gene lookup returns CDR1 SQVTM and CDR2 ANQGSEA. Between the trimmed V and J ends, which lost 0 bases and 3 bases, there was a span of 12 bases. This CDR3 comprises 14 residues. The CDR3, as DNA: TGCAGCGTTGAAGACATCGCTAATAACTACGAGCAGTACTTC. It specifies CSVEDIANNYEQYF.

At least ten counts were recorded for this clonotype. CDR3: CSVEVVGRAGNEQFF. The DNA for the CDR3 is TGCAGCGTTGAAGTTGTCGGGAGGGCCGGTAATGAGCAGTTCTTC. This chain connects TRBV29-1 to TRBJ2-1; TRBD2 agrees at 8 bases. V was pared by 1 base and J by 7 bases, with 9 bases of the junction left unmatched. The length of the CDR3 is 15 residues. CDR1 is SQVTM and CDR2 is ANQGSEA in the germline V gene.

This clonotype appeared many times. The chain is built from TRBV7-2 and TRBJ1-1, with D unresolved. The CDR3 totals 14 residues. Germline values: CDR1 SGHTA, CDR2 FQGNSA. Trimming removed 0 bases from V and 4 bases from J, with 9 bases in between. DNA of the CDR3: TGTGCCAGCAGCTTAGCTCGGGCCACCACTGAAGCTTTCTTT. Protein sequence: CASSLARATTEAFF.

Concerning this clonotype itself: It may be a read error: a sequence one base away is much more abundant. The chain links TRBV12-3 or TRBV12-4 to TRBJ2-4, with a possible D match to TRBD2 (6 bases). The CDR3 has 18 amino acids. The CDR3 region has the DNA TGTACCAGCAGTTTAAGAGGAGGAGGGCAAGGTCAAGGAAACATTCAGTACTTC. This translates into CTSSLRGGGQGQGNIQYF.

This clonotype was seen at least ten times. J is TRBJ2-1 and V is TRBV3-1; D not resolved. The CDR3 has 16 residues. Deletions cut 0 bases from V and 6 bases from J, with 15 bases between. Germline V gene sequence: CDR1 LGHDT, CDR2 YNNKEL (reference sequence). CDR3: CASSQELMQVPNEQFF. CDR3 sequence (DNA): TGTGCCAGCAGCCAAGAACTGATGCAGGTCCCCAATGAGCAGTTCTTC.

This clonotype was detected ten times or more. This chain uses TRBV4-3 with TRBJ1-6; D is possibly TRBD1 (5 bases). The V end lost 3 bases, the J end lost 7 bases, and 10 bases lay between the germline ends. Germline-derived CDR1 and CDR2 are LGHNA and YSLEER. The CDR3 runs 14 residues. In nucleotides, the CDR3 is TGCGCCAGCAGCCAGGGGGAATTGAATTCACCCCTCCACTTT. This gives the protein CASSQGELNSPLHF.

This clonotype has a count of ten or more. The chain recombines TRBV7-6 with TRBJ2-1; 9 positions agree with TRBD2. Per germline, CDR1 SGHVS and CDR2 FNYEAQ. The ends lost 1 base at V and 3 bases at J; junction bases unmatched: 1. The CDR3 length is 15 residues. The CDR3 sequence is CASSLDSGGYNEQFF. CDR3 nucleotide sequence: TGTGCCAGCAGCTTAGATAGCGGGGGCTACAATGAGCAGTTCTTC.

The sample holds many counts of this clonotype. The chain has TRBV24-1 and TRBJ1-2; D is uncertain. The V gene's germline CDR1 is KGHDR and CDR2 SFDVKD. CDR3 length: 12 residues. The V and J ends lost 4 bases and 4 bases respectively, with 6 bases between them. The CDR3, as DNA: TGTGCCACCAGTGACAGTTTCTATGGCTACACCTTC. Translation gives CATSDSFYGYTF.

This clonotype was seen only a few times. This chain connects TRBV7-2 to TRBJ2-3; D uncertain. The CDR3 runs 16 residues. Germline values: CDR1 SGHTA, CDR2 FQGNSA. The V and J ends lost 4 bases and 5 bases respectively, with 19 bases between them. The DNA for the CDR3 is TGTGCCAGCAGCTCTTCGCGTCAGAGCCTGGGAGATACGCAGTATTTT. Encoded protein: CASSSSRQSLGDTQYF. The whole variable domain, filled in from reference TRBV7-2 and TRBJ2-3, reads GAGVSQSPSNKVTEKGKDVELRCDPISGHTALYWYRQSLGQGLEFLIYFQGNSAPDKSGLPSDRFSAERTGGSVSTLTIQRTQQEDSAVYLCASSSSRQSLGDTQYFGPGTRLTVL.

This clonotype was recorded at least ten times. J is TRBJ1-1 and V is TRBV7-9; no firm D call. There are 15 residues in the CDR3. Per germline, CDR1 SEHNR and CDR2 FQNEAQ (reference sequence). V dropped 1 base and J dropped 6 bases, with 15 bases sitting between them. CDR3 in DNA: TGTGCCAGCAGCTTAGAAGCGGACCGGTTGGCTGAAGCTTTCTTT. It codes for CASSLEADRLAEAFF. Using reference TRBV7-9 and TRBJ1-1 for the parts outside the CDR3, the full variable domain is DTGVSQNPRHKITKRGQNVTFRCDPISEHNRLYWYRQTLGQGPEFLTYFQNEAQLEKSRLLSDRFSAERPKGSFSTLEIQRTEQGDSAMYLCASSLEADRLAEAFFGQGTRLTVV.

This clonotype has ten or more counts. The gene calls are TRBV7-2 and TRBJ2-3; no reliable D call. V lost 5 bases and J lost 4, with 7 bases in between. Germline values: CDR1 SGHTA, CDR2 FQGNSA. This CDR3 spans 12 amino acids. The CDR3 loop reads CASSHVPDTQYF. In nucleotides, the CDR3 is TGTGCCAGCAGCCATGTCCCAGATACGCAGTATTTT. Variable domain in full (rest from reference TRBV7-2 and TRBJ2-3): GAGVSQSPSNKVTEKGKDVELRCDPISGHTALYWYRQSLGQGLEFLIYFQGNSAPDKSGLPSDRFSAERTGGSVSTLTIQRTQQEDSAVYLCASSHVPDTQYFGPGTRLTVL.

This clonotype was counted at least ten times. The V and J genes are TRBV11-3 and TRBJ2-5; the D gene could be TRBD1 or TRBD2 (5 bases each). This CDR3 is 15 amino acids long. Germline CDR1 reads SGHNT; CDR2 reads YENEEA. V dropped 2 bases and J dropped 5 bases, with 15 bases sitting between them. Here the CDR3 DNA reads TGTGCCAGCAGCTTATATTATCCCGAGGGGGAGACCCAGTACTTC. Translation: CASSLYYPEGETQYF.